This TCR beta chain was observed in a study of identifying expanded T cells in peripheral blood. Study results and caveats: Across healthy donors, higher total template counts meant significantly greater approximately two-week count variance. About 1.2 clones differed between technical replicates, versus around 15 and 19 over time.

Concerning this clone itself: Antigen specificity is unknown.

Assay: immunoSEQ multiplex PCR; the TCRdb copy retains only in-frame clones and omits some. The data show 90,000 or so clones, approximately 86% seen once. This CDR3 comprises 14 residues. Germline loops: CDR1 MNHEY, CDR2 SMNVEV (reference sequence). V was cut by 8 bases and J by 0 bases, with 13 bases left in between. During the collection period, no donor immune events like infections were recorded. Specimen: blood. The J gene is TRBJ1-1, the V gene TRBV27, with D tentatively TRBD1 (6 bases). This clonotype was sampled from a person aged 18 to 75 in good health. CDR3 protein: CASYKDSMNTEAFF. Here the CDR3 DNA reads TGTGCCAGCTATAAGGACAGTATGAACACTGAAGCTTTCTTT.